Listed below are T cell receptor beta chains from one sample, sequenced in a study of T cell repertoires in cytomegalovirus infection. TCRdb ran MiXCR on the reads and lists one entry per CDR3 protein. The sample yields about 360,000 distinct CDR3 sequences, 34% seen once. Antigens of these TCRs are unknown. This specimen consisted of cultured PBMCs, obtained from culture after CMV antigen stimulation. The receptors come from a human donor in good health (CMV status not recorded). Some clones in this sample may be carry-over from other donors' samples. CDR3s include the opening cysteine and the closing phenylalanine or tryptophan. The order of the fields is J gene, D gene, CDR3 length, clone size, V gene, CDR3 DNA, CDR3 protein. A D gene is named only where the DNA matches it firmly. Some rows mark clone size as missing; the rest say once, few, many or name a class of expanded clone.

j_call: TRBJ2-5
d_call: TRBD2
cdr3_length: 19
clone_size: -
v_call: TRBV7-9
cdr3_nt: TGTGCCAGCAGCTCGAGTATTCTAGCGGGAGGGCCCGACCAAGAGACCCAGTACTTC
cdr3_aa: CASSSSILAGGPDQETQYF

j_call: TRBJ1-5
d_call: TRBD1
cdr3_length: 13
clone_size: few
v_call: TRBV6-1
cdr3_nt: TGTGCCAGCAGTAAGACAGGGGCCCAGCCCCAGCATTTT
cdr3_aa: CASSKTGAQPQHF

j_call: TRBJ2-1
d_call: -
cdr3_length: 19
clone_size: -
v_call: TRBV28
cdr3_nt: TGTGCCAGCAGTTTACACCCTCTACAGGGAGTCGGCTCACCCCATGAGCAGTTCTTC
cdr3_aa: CASSLHPLQGVGSPHEQFF

j_call: TRBJ1-1
d_call: -
cdr3_length: 15
clone_size: -
v_call: TRBV20-1
cdr3_nt: TGCAGTGCTAGAGTATTTGGGCAAATGAACACTGAAGCTTTCTTT
cdr3_aa: CSARVFGQMNTEAFF

j_call: TRBJ2-1
d_call: -
cdr3_length: 17
clone_size: few
v_call: TRBV7-9
cdr3_nt: TGTGCCAGCAGCTTAGGGACCGGGGGCCCAACCTACAATGAGCAGTTCTTC
cdr3_aa: CASSLGTGGPTYNEQFF

j_call: TRBJ2-1
d_call: -
cdr3_length: 15
clone_size: many
v_call: TRBV7-2
cdr3_nt: TGTGCCAGCAGCTTAGAAGGGGGACTAAAAACTGAGCAGTTCTTC
cdr3_aa: CASSLEGGLKTEQFF

j_call: TRBJ1-1
d_call: -
cdr3_length: 16
clone_size: -
v_call: TRBV15
cdr3_nt: TGTGCCACCAGGAAAGGAGAAGGCCCACGTAACACTGAAGCTTTCTTT
cdr3_aa: CATRKGEGPRNTEAFF

j_call: TRBJ2-1
d_call: -
cdr3_length: 12
clone_size: -
v_call: TRBV7-9
cdr3_nt: TGTGCCAGCAGGACCCCCAGCGGGGAGCAGTTCTTC
cdr3_aa: CASRTPSGEQFF

j_call: TRBJ2-6
d_call: -
cdr3_length: 17
clone_size: few
v_call: TRBV4-3
cdr3_nt: TGCGCCAGCAGCCAAGATCTGACGTTATCTGGGGCCAACGTCCTGACTTTC
cdr3_aa: CASSQDLTLSGANVLTF

j_call: TRBJ2-6
d_call: -
cdr3_length: 15
clone_size: many
v_call: TRBV7-2
cdr3_nt: TGTGCCAGCACCGCCAGTGGAGGTGGGGCCAACGTCCTGACTTTC
cdr3_aa: CASTASGGGANVLTF

j_call: TRBJ1-4
d_call: -
cdr3_length: 13
clone_size: -
v_call: TRBV14
cdr3_nt: TGTGCCAGCAGCCAAGTTGCGTCGGCAAAACTGTTTTTT
cdr3_aa: CASSQVASAKLFF

j_call: TRBJ1-3
d_call: -
cdr3_length: 15
clone_size: few
v_call: TRBV7-6
cdr3_nt: TGTGCCAGCAGCTTAGGGAGAATATCTGGAAACACCATATATTTT
cdr3_aa: CASSLGRISGNTIYF

j_call: TRBJ1-4
d_call: TRBD1
cdr3_length: 14
clone_size: -
v_call: TRBV27
cdr3_nt: TGTGCCAGCAGGTATTCCGGGACAGGAGAAAAACTGTTTTTT
cdr3_aa: CASRYSGTGEKLFF

j_call: TRBJ2-3
d_call: -
cdr3_length: 16
clone_size: -
v_call: TRBV19
cdr3_nt: TGTGCCAGTAGTGGTCGGACTACCCGGAGTGTCGGTACGCAGTATTTT
cdr3_aa: CASSGRTTRSVGTQYF

j_call: TRBJ1-6
d_call: -
cdr3_length: 16
clone_size: once
v_call: TRBV30
cdr3_nt: TGTGCCTGGAGTGTTGATCAGGCCTTAACTAATTCACCCCTCCACTTT
cdr3_aa: CAWSVDQALTNSPLHF

j_call: TRBJ1-2
d_call: -
cdr3_length: 13
clone_size: -
v_call: TRBV7-2
cdr3_nt: TGTGCCAGCAGCTTTACAGGGCGTGATGGCTACACCTTC
cdr3_aa: CASSFTGRDGYTF

j_call: TRBJ2-2
d_call: -
cdr3_length: 17
clone_size: -
v_call: TRBV20-1
cdr3_nt: TGCAGTGCTAGACGAAGTCGGGACTGGGCGAACACCGGGGAGCTGTTTTTT
cdr3_aa: CSARRSRDWANTGELFF

j_call: TRBJ1-3
d_call: -
cdr3_length: 16
clone_size: -
v_call: TRBV10-2
cdr3_nt: TGCGCCAGCAGTGAGACTGATCCCAGCTCTGGAAACACCATATATTTT
cdr3_aa: CASSETDPSSGNTIYF